This T cell receptor (beta chain) comes out of a study of somatic mutations in cytotoxic T cells in rheumatoid arthritis. Looked up from germline, CDR1 is WNHNN and CDR2 is SYGVQD (reference sequence). Trimming cost V 1 base and J 6 bases, with 9 bases left between them. CDR3 size: 14 residues. Method: immunoSEQ multiplex PCR; TCRdb's copy keeps in-frame clones and lacks some. The sample holds about 6,900 clones, 60% to 75% seen once. The TCR comes from an adult with rheumatoid arthritis. Sequenced: CD8+ T cells sorted from blood. The chain couples TRBV10-1 to TRBJ1-4; TRBD1 is a possible D gene (5 bases). The CDR3 DNA reads TGCGCCAGCAGTGAGTTTAGGGGCGATGAAAAACTGTTTTTT. Translated, it gives CASSEFRGDEKLFF.